This record covers a single T cell receptor (beta chain). The antigen remains undetermined. The entry originates in a study of CD8 T cells in Susac syndrome. Random hexamers were used to reverse transcribe the RNA input (about 0.5 to 1 ug). The authors amplified TCR beta CDR3 across 54 Vbeta and 13 Jbeta using immunoSEQ multiplex PCR. TCRdb independently ran MiXCR on the immunoSEQ multiplex PCR reads; one entry per CDR3 protein. This sample yields some 130,000 distinct CDR3 sequences, of which 75% to 90% are seen a single time; around 0.51% belongs to the top ten. Findings of the study overall: Regarding the TCR sequencing and HLA analysis, the study admitted that a relatively small number of individuals were involved.

The receptor was isolated from a human donor with multiple sclerosis. The specimen sequenced was CD8+ T cells from PBMCs.

CDR3 sequence: CASSQGNSGAPPDTQYF. CDR3 in DNA: TGTGCCAGCAGCCAAGGAAATAGCGGAGCTCCCCCAGATACGCAGTATTTT. The chain employs TRBV14 and TRBJ2-3; maybe TRBD2 (6 bases). V was shortened by 1 base and J by 4 bases, with 18 bases between the two germline ends. The CDR3 extends over 17 amino acids. Per germline, CDR1 SGHDN and CDR2 FVKESK.